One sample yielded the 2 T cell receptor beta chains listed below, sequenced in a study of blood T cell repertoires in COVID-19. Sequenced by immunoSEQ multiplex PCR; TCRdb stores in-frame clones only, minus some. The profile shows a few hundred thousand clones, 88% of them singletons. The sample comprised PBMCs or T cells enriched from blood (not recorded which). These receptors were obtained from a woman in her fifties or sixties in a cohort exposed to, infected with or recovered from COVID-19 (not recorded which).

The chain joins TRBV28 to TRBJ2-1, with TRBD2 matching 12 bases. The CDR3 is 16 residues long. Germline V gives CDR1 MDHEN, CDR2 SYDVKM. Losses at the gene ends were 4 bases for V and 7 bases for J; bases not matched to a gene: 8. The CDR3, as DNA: TGTGCCAGCAGTTCCCCGACTAGCGGGAGTAAAAATGAGCAGTTCTTC. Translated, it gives CASSSPTSGSKNEQFF. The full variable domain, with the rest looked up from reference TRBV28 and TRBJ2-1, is DVKVTQSSRYLVKRTGEKVFLECVQDMDHENMFWYRQDPGLGLRLIYFSYDVKMKEKGDIPEGYSVSREKKERFSLILESASTNQTSMYLCASSSPTSGSKNEQFFGPGTRLTVL.

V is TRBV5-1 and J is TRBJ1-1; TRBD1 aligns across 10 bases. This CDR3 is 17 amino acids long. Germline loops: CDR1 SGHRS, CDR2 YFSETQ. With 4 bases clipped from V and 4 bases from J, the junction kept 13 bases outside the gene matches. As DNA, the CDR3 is TGCGCCAGCAGCCCAGACAGGGGGCTAATTGACGGCACTGAAGCTTTCTTT. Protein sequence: CASSPDRGLIDGTEAFF.